The rows below give T cell receptor beta chains drawn from one sample of a study of blood T cell repertoires in COVID-19. The assay was immunoSEQ multiplex PCR, and TCRdb's table has in-frame clones only and misses some. The data hold over 55,000 clones, with over 70% observed a single time. The sequenced sample consisted of peripheral blood. Every receptor here comes from a man aged 50-59 years with active COVID-19. Both conserved end residues are part of each CDR3. A D gene is named only where the DNA matches it firmly. Rows give clone size only sometimes, using once, few, many, or a class for an expanded clone.

CDR3,DNA,J,size,D,V
CASRNRDRVAGEQYF,TGTGCCAGCAGGAACCGGGACAGGGTTGCGGGGGAGCAGTACTTC,TRBJ2-7,.,TRBD1,TRBV28
CASSLTNTGELFF,TGTGCCAGCAGCTTGACTAACACCGGGGAGCTGTTTTTT,TRBJ2-2,few,.,TRBV11-2
CASSPIANVLTF,TGTGCCAGCAGTCCAATCGCCAACGTCCTGACTTTC,TRBJ2-6,.,.,TRBV12-3/TRBV12-4
CASSFFSLTGHSYEQYF,TGTGCCAGCAGCTTTTTTTCTCTCACCGGACACTCCTACGAGCAGTACTTC,TRBJ2-7,.,.,TRBV7-2
CASSARTAQETQYF,TGTGCCAGCAGCGCAAGGACAGCTCAAGAGACCCAGTACTTC,TRBJ2-5,.,.,TRBV9
CASSSNSGTEAFF,TGCGCCAGCAGCTCGAATTCGGGCACTGAAGCTTTCTTT,TRBJ1-1,once,.,TRBV5-1
CASSPIAITGELFF,TGTGCCAGTAGCCCTATAGCGATCACCGGGGAGCTGTTTTTT,TRBJ2-2,.,.,TRBV19
CASRIGRGAGEKLFF,TGTGCCAGCAGAATAGGCCGGGGCGCGGGGGAAAAACTGTTTTTT,TRBJ1-4,once,.,TRBV7-2
CASSLASGRYEQYF,TGCGCCAGCAGCTTGGCTAGCGGGAGATACGAGCAGTACTTC,TRBJ2-7,.,TRBD2,TRBV5-1
CASGGANGQPQHF,TGTGCCAGCGGGGGGGCGAACGGTCAGCCCCAGCATTTT,TRBJ1-5,once,.,TRBV6-5
CASSFYGGGTYEQYF,TGTGCCAGCAGCTTTTACGGCGGAGGGACCTACGAGCAGTACTTC,TRBJ2-7,.,.,TRBV7-8
CASSLTPRGGYTF,TGTGCCAGCAGTCTGACACCCCGGGGGGGCTACACCTTC,TRBJ1-2,.,.,TRBV6-5
CASRLQGGETQYF,TGTGCCAGCAGGTTACAGGGCGGAGAGACCCAGTACTTC,TRBJ2-5,.,.,TRBV28
CASSLGGPQGAKYEQYF,TGTGCCAGCAGCTTGGGGGGCCCTCAGGGGGCGAAGTACGAGCAGTACTTC,TRBJ2-7,.,TRBD1,TRBV5-6
CASSLTGTGTVNTQYF,TGTGCCAGCAGCTTAACCGGGACAGGGACAGTAAATACGCAGTATTTT,TRBJ2-3,.,TRBD1,TRBV5-5
CASSRLGLAGGTGELFF,TGCGCCAGCAGCCGATTGGGACTAGCGGGAGGAACCGGGGAGCTGTTTTTT,TRBJ2-2,.,TRBD2,TRBV4-3